Below, 15 T cell receptor beta chains from the same sample are listed, as sequenced in a study of blood T cell repertoires in COVID-19. Using immunoSEQ multiplex PCR, the repertoire was profiled, and TCRdb retains in-frame clones only, with some absent. The sample lists about 46,000 clones; approximately 80% were seen once. The sample comprised peripheral blood. The receptors were gathered from a man in his sixties with acute or convalescent COVID-19.

This clone was observed a single time. The CDR3 is CATSRDPGQGPNEQFF. CDR3 DNA: TGTGCCACCAGCAGAGACCCGGGACAGGGACCTAATGAGCAGTTCTTC. The chain couples TRBV15 to TRBJ2-1; 9 nucleotides match TRBD1. Losses at the gene ends were 0 bases for V and 7 bases for J; bases not matched to a gene: 7. The germline CDR1 and CDR2 sequences are LNHNV and YYDKDF (reference sequence). The CDR3 contains 16 residues.

Only a few counts were recorded for this clone. This sequence joins TRBV9 and TRBJ1-2; D might be TRBD1 (5 bases). CDR3 length: 13 amino acids. Between the trimmed V and J ends, which lost 2 bases and 3 bases, there was a span of 8 bases. Looked up from germline, CDR1 is SGDLS and CDR2 is YYNGEE. This chain's CDR3 is CASSVRADYGYTF. DNA of the CDR3: TGTGCCAGCAGCGTCAGGGCGGACTATGGCTACACCTTC.

This chain uses TRBV18 with TRBJ1-2; D is uncertain. With 3 bases removed from V and 6 bases from J, the gap between germline ends came to 11 bases. Looked up from germline, CDR1 is KGHSH and CDR2 is LQKENI. CDR3 length: 13 residues. CDR3 nucleotide sequence: TGTGCCAGCTCACCTAGGAGGGAGGATGGCTACACCTTC. This translates into CASSPRREDGYTF.

The rearrangement joins TRBV5-1 to TRBJ1-1; D ambiguous. The V end was cut by 0 bases, the J end by 4 bases, with 10 bases between. Germline assignment: CDR1 SGHRS and CDR2 YFSETQ. The CDR3 consists of 14 residues. The CDR3 sequence is CASSLGLNPTEAFF. For the CDR3, the DNA is TGCGCCAGCAGCTTGGGTCTAAACCCCACTGAAGCTTTCTTT.

In DNA, the CDR3 is TGTGCCAGTAGATCCGGTACCTGGACAGAGGATTACGAGCAGTACTTC. As protein: CASRSGTWTEDYEQYF. This rearrangement joins TRBV19 to TRBJ2-7, with D possibly TRBD1 on 6 matching bases. Trimming removed 6 bases at V and 4 bases at J, with 22 bases between. This CDR3 has 16 amino acids. The germline gives CDR1 LNHDA, CDR2 SQIVND (reference sequence).

The count of this clone is one. The CDR3 DNA is TGTGCCAGCAGTCCAGGGTCCCCCGGCAATGAGCAGTTCTTC. It yields the protein CASSPGSPGNEQFF. This chain connects TRBV5-4 to TRBJ2-1; a weak D match, TRBD1 (5 bases). The V end was cut by 5 bases, the J end by 6 bases, with 15 bases between. The germline V gene has CDR1 SGHNT and CDR2 YYREEE (reference sequence). The CDR3 loop spans 14 amino acids. The full variable domain, its missing parts supplied by reference TRBV5-4 and TRBJ2-1, is ETGVTQSPTHLIKTRGQQVTLRCSSQSGHNTVSWYQQALGQGPQFIFQYYREEENGRGNFPPRFSGLQFPNYSSELNVNALELDDSALYLCASSPGSPGNEQFFGPGTRLTVL.

This sequence joins TRBV18 and TRBJ1-2, with 9 bases fitting TRBD1. CDR1 is KGHSH, CDR2 LQKENI, per germline. V dropped 2 bases and J dropped 6; count of bases not matched to a gene: 1. The CDR3 runs to 13 residues. The CDR3 reads CASSPGTGHGYTF. The CDR3 DNA follows: TGTGCCAGCTCACCAGGGACAGGGCATGGCTACACCTTC.

This clone was found a few times. This rearrangement joins TRBV13 to TRBJ1-2; TRBD1 aligns across 7 bases. This CDR3 comprises 14 residues. Germline CDR1 is PRHDT and CDR2 is FYEKMQ (reference sequence). V was pared by 2 bases and J by 5 bases, with 5 bases of the junction left unmatched. The CDR3 bases are TGTGCCAGCAGCTTAATAGGGGGCGATTATGGCTACACCTTC. It yields the protein CASSLIGGDYGYTF.

This clone has only one observation. The V gene is TRBV30, the J gene TRBJ1-2, with D perhaps TRBD1 (5 bases). Trimming pared 1 base from V and 4 bases from J, leaving 13 bases between. Germline V gene sequence: CDR1 GTSNPN, CDR2 SVGIG (reference sequence). The CDR3 totals 14 residues. In DNA, the CDR3 is TGTGCCTGGAGTGAAACGACAGTATCCTATGGCTACACCTTC. Residues: CAWSETTVSYGYTF.

V gene TRBV27 combines with J gene TRBJ2-7; D possibly corresponds to TRBD1 (5 bases). CDR1 and CDR2 from the germline V gene are MNHEY and SMNVEV (reference sequence). This CDR3 contains 14 residues. Trimming removed 3 bases at V and 6 bases at J, with 15 bases between. The CDR3 protein is CASSFFQGMGEQYF. CDR3 bases: TGTGCCAGCAGTTTTTTCCAGGGTATGGGCGAGCAGTACTTC.

The rearrangement uses TRBV25-1 and TRBJ1-2; the D gene is possibly TRBD1 (6 bases). Germline CDR1 and CDR2: MGHDK and SYGVNS. V shed 4 bases and J shed 2 bases, with 17 bases lying between them. CDR3 size: 16 residues. The CDR3 is CASSGLRTDANYGYTF. The CDR3 nucleotides read TGTGCCAGCAGTGGACTTCGGACAGACGCAAACTATGGCTACACCTTC.

The chain employs TRBV6-5 and TRBJ1-6, with 7 bases lining up with TRBD1. The CDR3 consists of 16 residues. Looked up from germline, CDR1 is MNHEY and CDR2 is SVGAGI. After removal of 0 bases from V and 11 bases from J, the junction contained 10 bases not matched to a gene. CDR3 amino acids: CASSYSNRGRGAPLHF. CDR3 sequence (DNA): TGTGCCAGCAGTTACTCGAATAGGGGGCGAGGGGCACCCCTCCACTTT.

The CDR3 DNA reads as TGTGCTAGTGGTTTGGAAACAGGTCCTAATCAGCCCCAGCATTTT. Translated, it gives CASGLETGPNQPQHF. The V gene is TRBV12-5, the J gene TRBJ1-5; perhaps TRBD1 as D (5 bases). Germline loops: CDR1 LGHNT, CDR2 FRNRAP. CDR3 length: 15 amino acids. V was shortened by 1 base and J by 4 bases, with 11 bases between the two germline ends.

The chain combines TRBV12-3 or TRBV12-4 with TRBJ1-1; D might be TRBD1 (5 bases). This CDR3 is built from 12 residues. V shed 6 bases and J shed 6 bases, with 11 bases lying between them. The CDR3 is CASRRGDAEAFF. CDR3 nucleotide sequence: TGTGCCAGCAGGCGGGGGGATGCTGAAGCTTTCTTT.

The rearrangement joins TRBV7-9 to TRBJ2-7, with D maybe TRBD1 (6 bases). The V end lost 5 bases, the J end lost 5 bases, and 19 bases lay between the germline ends. The germline CDR1 and CDR2 sequences are SEHNR and FQNEAQ (reference sequence). This CDR3 is built from 15 residues. The CDR3, as DNA: TGTGCCAGCAGCCTCATAGGGGCAGGGGAACACGAGCAGTACTTC. Translated, it gives CASSLIGAGEHEQYF.